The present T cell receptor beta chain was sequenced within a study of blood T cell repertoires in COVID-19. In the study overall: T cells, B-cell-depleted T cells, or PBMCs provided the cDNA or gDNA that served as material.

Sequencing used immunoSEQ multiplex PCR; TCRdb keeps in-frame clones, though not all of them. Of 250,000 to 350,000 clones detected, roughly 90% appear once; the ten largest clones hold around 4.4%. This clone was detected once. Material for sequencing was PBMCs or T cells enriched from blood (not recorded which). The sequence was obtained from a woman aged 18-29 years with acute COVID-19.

CDR3 region: CASSPPSGTYEQYF. DNA of the CDR3: TGTGCCAGCTCACCCCCTAGCGGAACCTACGAGCAGTACTTC. The V gene is TRBV18, the J gene TRBJ2-7, with 7 bases aligning to TRBD2. The CDR3 loop spans 14 amino acids. Looked up from germline, CDR1 is KGHSH and CDR2 is LQKENI. V lost 3 bases and J lost 2; bases outside the gene matches: 4.